This TCR beta chain comes out of a study of T cell clonality in common variable immunodeficiency. This clone was observed a few times. Its antigen is currently unknown. The repertoire was sequenced with immunoSEQ multiplex PCR; TCRdb's copy has only in-frame clones and lacks some. The repertoire consists of 40,000 or so clones, none detected only once. The study's findings and limits: Fewer deletions and N-nucleotide insertions were reportedly seen in common variable immunodeficiency TCR beta sequences.

The sequenced sample was peripheral blood mononuclear cells. The source of this sequence is a human donor with common variable immunodeficiency.

CDR3 region: CASSLPLALTSGYNEQFF. CDR3 DNA, as far as it was read: TGCGCCAGCAGCTTGCCACTTGCACTTACTAGCGGATACAATGAG. The V call is TRBV5-1, the J call TRBJ2-1; 8 bases line up with TRBD2. The read stops 3 residues short of the end of the CDR3; the missing end is completed from the germline J gene. CDR1 and CDR2 from the germline V gene are SGHRS and YFSETQ. The CDR3 runs to 18 residues. The ends lost 1 base at V and 4 bases at J; junction bases unmatched: 13.